The TCR beta chain under discussion was sequenced for a study of cytomegalovirus exposure and HLA in healthy donors. Regarding the study as a whole: One later analysis reportedly identified an Asian-associated ancestry cluster that showed fewer N-insertions than the approximately 700-donor mean. The study carried out a later analysis of TCR beta sequences. It associated 16,951 of them with specific HLA alleles at a false discovery rate of 0.05.

Germline CDR1 reads LNHNV; CDR2 reads YYDKDF (reference sequence). V lost 3 bases and J lost 3; bases outside the gene matches: 2. The CDR3 is 17 amino acids. About this clone: Its antigen is unidentified.

Both 60 Vbeta primers and 13 Jbeta primers went into the PCR. Using immunoSEQ multiplex PCR, the repertoire was profiled, and TCRdb retains in-frame clones only, with some absent. This sample has under 200,000 clones, with roughly 87% found just once. The sequenced sample was PBMCs. The TCR was taken from a woman between 50 and 59 years old in good health and CMV-seronegative. The V call is TRBV15, the J call TRBJ2-1, with 16 bases matching TRBD2. This CDR3 is CATSRGLAGGHYNEQFF. CDR3 nucleotides: TGTGCCACCAGCAGGGGACTAGCGGGAGGGCACTACAATGAGCAGTTCTTC. Looking up the rest from reference TRBV15 and TRBJ2-1 gives the full variable domain: DAMVIQNPRYQVTQFGKPVTLSCSQTLNHNVMYWYQQKSSQAPKLLFHYYDKDFNNEADTPDNFQSRRPNTSFCFLDIRSPGLGDTAMYLCATSRGLAGGHYNEQFFGPGTRLTVL.